Listed below are T cell receptor beta chains from one sample, sequenced in a study of blood T cell repertoires in COVID-19. Profiling relied on immunoSEQ multiplex PCR, and the TCRdb table lists in-frame clones only, not all of them. The table lists approximately 270,000 clones, about 91% of them singletons, with roughly 6% in the top ten. What was sequenced was peripheral blood. These receptor sequences come from a woman in her twenties or thirties with COVID-19, enrolled during active disease. CDR3s include the opening cysteine and the closing phenylalanine or tryptophan. A D gene is named only where the DNA matches it firmly. Clone size appears in some rows only: once, few, many, or a class for an expanded clone.

J: TRBJ2-1; D: -; size: -; V: TRBV15; CDR3: CATSGAGAGYNEQFF; DNA: TGTGCCACCTCTGGGGCAGGCGCAGGGTACAATGAGCAGTTCTTC
J: TRBJ2-1; D: TRBD1; size: -; V: TRBV5-4; CDR3: CASSSSRQGNEQFF; DNA: TGTGCCAGCAGCTCCTCAAGACAGGGCAATGAGCAGTTCTTC
J: TRBJ2-1; D: TRBD1; size: once; V: TRBV6-1; CDR3: CASSPTGFNEQFF; DNA: TGTGCCAGCAGCCCGACAGGGTTCAATGAGCAGTTCTTC
J: TRBJ2-5; D: -; size: -; V: TRBV4-2; CDR3: CASSHTPGTTETQYF; DNA: TGTGCCAGCAGCCATACACCGGGAACCACGGAGACCCAGTACTTC
J: TRBJ2-7; D: TRBD1; size: -; V: TRBV24-1; CDR3: CATSPGQGHYEQYF; DNA: TGTGCCACCAGCCCGGGACAGGGCCACTACGAGCAGTACTTC
J: TRBJ1-5; D: TRBD1; size: -; V: TRBV29-1; CDR3: CSVGWQGGQPQHF; DNA: TGCAGCGTTGGCTGGCAGGGGGGTCAGCCCCAGCATTTT
J: TRBJ2-3; D: TRBD2; size: -; V: TRBV9; CDR3: CASSSRDTGGDTQYF; DNA: TGTGCCAGCAGCTCTAGGGATACGGGAGGGGATACGCAGTATTTT
J: TRBJ1-5; D: -; size: once; V: TRBV19; CDR3: CASRTGFNQPQHF; DNA: TGTGCCAGTAGGACAGGTTTCAATCAGCCCCAGCATTTT
J: TRBJ1-4; D: TRBD1; size: -; V: TRBV7-8; CDR3: CASSRARDRGEKLFF; DNA: TGTGCCAGCAGCCGAGCCCGGGACAGGGGTGAAAAACTGTTTTTT
J: TRBJ1-1; D: -; size: -; V: TRBV6-5; CDR3: CASSRGRGAFF; DNA: TGTGCCAGCAGCCGAGGCCGGGGAGCTTTCTTT
J: TRBJ2-5; D: TRBD1; size: -; V: TRBV19; CDR3: CASSSEGAGETQYF; DNA: TGTGCCAGTAGTTCCGAGGGGGCAGGGGAGACCCAGTACTTC
J: TRBJ2-3; D: -; size: -; V: TRBV6-2/TRBV6-3; CDR3: CASSKTTGLDTQYF; DNA: TGTGCCAGCAGTAAGACGACTGGACTAGATACGCAGTATTTT